Listed here are 2 T cell receptor beta chains from one sample, sequenced in a study of post-analysis software for immune sequencing data. The antigens these receptors bind are not known. Unique molecular identifiers were carried by the TCR beta cDNA libraries. MiXCR was run by TCRdb on the PCR reads, yielding one entry per CDR3 protein. Of fewer than 850,000 distinct CDR3 sequences in the sample, roughly 46% are singletons; the top ten hold roughly 5.2%. General study findings and limits: There were five or six TRBV segments more frequent in patients than controls, and TRBV5-6, TRBV5-1 and TRBV20-1 were among them.

Material for sequencing was blood. These TCRs come from a girl aged 10-17 years with multiple sclerosis.

As for this clonotype: Germline is not matched at one junction end, which may reflect a read error. This chain links TRBV29-1 with TRBJ2-1; a weak D match, TRBD2 (7 bases). The CDR3 is 16 amino acids. Germline V gene data show CDR1 as SQVTM and CDR2 as ANQGSEA. CDR3 amino acids: CSVEGGAGSSYNERYF. For the CDR3, the DNA is TGCAGCGTTGAGGGGGGGGCAGGGTCCTCCTACAATGAGCGGTACTTC.

The chain carries TRBV12-3 or TRBV12-4 and TRBJ1-5; no clear D. Trimming cost V 3 bases and J 0 bases, with 9 bases left between them. This CDR3 comprises 15 residues. CDR3 sequence: CASSFGSYSNQPQHF. The CDR3 coding sequence is TGTGCCAGCAGTTTCGGCAGCTATAGCAATCAGCCCCAGCATTTT.